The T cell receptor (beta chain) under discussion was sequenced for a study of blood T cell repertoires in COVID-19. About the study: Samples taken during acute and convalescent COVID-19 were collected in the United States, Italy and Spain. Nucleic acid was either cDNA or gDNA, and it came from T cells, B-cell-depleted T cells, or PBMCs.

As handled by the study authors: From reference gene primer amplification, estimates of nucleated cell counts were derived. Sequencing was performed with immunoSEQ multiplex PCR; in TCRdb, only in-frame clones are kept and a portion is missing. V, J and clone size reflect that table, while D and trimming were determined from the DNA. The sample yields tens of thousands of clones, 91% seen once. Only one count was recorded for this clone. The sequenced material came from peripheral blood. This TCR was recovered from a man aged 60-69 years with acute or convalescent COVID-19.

Here the CDR3 reads CATSSLAGGRDEQYF. CDR3 sequence (DNA): TGTGCCACCAGCTCTTTAGCGGGAGGTAGGGACGAGCAGTACTTC. The chain recombines TRBV15 with TRBJ2-7; TRBD2 matches at 10 bases. This CDR3 has 15 amino acids. The V segment lost 5 bases and the J segment 5 bases; nucleotides outside the gene matches: 9. Germline lookup yields CDR1 LNHNV and CDR2 YYDKDF (reference sequence).